These T cell receptor beta chains were read from a single sample in a study of neoadjuvant nivolumab and ipilimumab in lung cancer. Produced via immunoSEQ multiplex PCR; TCRdb's table is partial and in-frame only. The sample has fewer than 35,000 clones, roughly nine tenths seen once; the top ten hold around 5.1%. The starting material was peripheral blood, obtained after neoadjuvant nivolumab, alone or with ipilimumab, at or shortly before surgery. The receptors were sampled from an adult with non-small cell lung cancer. CDR3s include the opening cysteine and the closing phenylalanine or tryptophan. The D gene is left open where the match is weak. Not all rows give a size; the values are once, few, many and, for expanded clones, a class.

TGTGCCAGCAGCACGACAGGGGGATCCTACGAGCAGTACTTC,CASSTTGGSYEQYF,TRBD1,TRBJ2-7,TRBV7-9,-
TGTGCCAGCAGCTTGTCCCACATGGGACTAGCGGGAGGAGAGACCCAGTACTTC,CASSLSHMGLAGGETQYF,TRBD2,TRBJ2-5,TRBV7-2,-
TGTGCCAGCAGCGTAGCTGGGGGCCAGACTAGCACAGATACGCAGTATTTT,CASSVAGGQTSTDTQYF,-,TRBJ2-3,TRBV9,-
TGTGCCAGCAGGTCGCTAGGGGAGAACTATGGCTACACCTTC,CASRSLGENYGYTF,-,TRBJ1-2,TRBV5-4,few
TGCGCCAGCAGGGCCCGTTTCAATAGCAATCAGCCCCAGCATTTT,CASRARFNSNQPQHF,-,TRBJ1-5,TRBV5-1,-
TGTGCCAGCAGCTTGGGGGGACAGGGGGCAAACATTCAGTACTTC,CASSLGGQGANIQYF,TRBD1,TRBJ2-4,TRBV5-4,-
TGCGCCAGCAGCTTGGGGACAGGGGTTTCACCCCTCCACTTT,CASSLGTGVSPLHF,TRBD1,TRBJ1-6,TRBV5-1,-
TGCGCCAGCAAAACGGGGGACACAGATACGCAGTATTTT,CASKTGDTDTQYF,-,TRBJ2-3,TRBV4-1,-
TGCAGTGCTAGCGATGGCTATGGCTACACCTTC,CSASDGYGYTF,-,TRBJ1-2,TRBV20-1,-
TGCGCCAGCAGCCCCAGGGGGCTGGAGACCCAGTACTTC,CASSPRGLETQYF,TRBD1,TRBJ2-5,TRBV4-1,-
TGTGCCAGCAGCCAAGGATTGTCCGGGGGGGGAGAGACCCAGTACTTC,CASSQGLSGGGETQYF,TRBD2,TRBJ2-5,TRBV14,-
TGCGCCAGCAGTTCCGGACAGGGTTACGAGCAGTACTTC,CASSSGQGYEQYF,TRBD1,TRBJ2-7,TRBV10-2,-
TGTGCCAGCAGCACATATGGGGTCACTGAAGCTTTCTTT,CASSTYGVTEAFF,-,TRBJ1-1,TRBV7-2,few
TGCGCCAGCAGCCCAACAGGGGGAGTTGGCTACACCTTC,CASSPTGGVGYTF,TRBD1,TRBJ1-2,TRBV5-1,-
TGCGCCAGCAGCTTGGAGGCCAGGGACACAGATACGCAGTATTTT,CASSLEARDTDTQYF,-,TRBJ2-3,TRBV5-1,-
TGTGCCAGCAGCCCGGACAGGTCCGACTACGAGCAGTACTTC,CASSPDRSDYEQYF,TRBD1,TRBJ2-7,TRBV25-1,-
TGTGCCACCAGGCCGGGACAGGGGGCGCAGAGCAATCAGCCCCAGCATTTT,CATRPGQGAQSNQPQHF,TRBD1,TRBJ1-5,TRBV15,-
TGTGCCAGCAGTTACCCGGGAATCAAACCCCTCCACTTT,CASSYPGIKPLHF,-,TRBJ1-6,TRBV6-6,-
TGTGCCAGCTCACACTCGGTAGCTGTGGCAACTAATGAAAAACTGTTTTTT,CASSHSVAVATNEKLFF,-,TRBJ1-4,TRBV18,-
TGCAGCGTCCAGAGGGGGCAGGGTGTCGAGCAGTACTTC,CSVQRGQGVEQYF,TRBD1,TRBJ2-7,TRBV29-1,-
TGCGCCAGCAGCCCGACAGGGGACGAGCAGTACTTC,CASSPTGDEQYF,TRBD1,TRBJ2-7,TRBV4-1,-
TGCGCCAGCAGCAAAGGTTTTATGGACTACAATGAGCAGTTCTTC,CASSKGFMDYNEQFF,-,TRBJ2-1,TRBV5-1,-
TGTGCCAGCAGCTTAGAGGACAGTTTTTCCTACGAGCAGTACTTC,CASSLEDSFSYEQYF,-,TRBJ2-7,TRBV7-8,-
TGTGCCAGCAGCTTAGGGGGCTATACCACAGATACGCAGTATTTT,CASSLGGYTTDTQYF,-,TRBJ2-3,TRBV7-9,once
TGTGCCAGCAATCAGCGGGGGAACACCGGGGAGCTGTTTTTT,CASNQRGNTGELFF,TRBD2,TRBJ2-2,TRBV9,-
TGTGCCAGCTCACCCCGAGGCGTAGGGACGGGTGAGCAGTTCTTC,CASSPRGVGTGEQFF,-,TRBJ2-1,TRBV18,once
TGTGCCAGCAGCCCGGGACAGGGGGCATATCGCACAGATACGCAGTATTTT,CASSPGQGAYRTDTQYF,TRBD1,TRBJ2-3,TRBV5-4,-
TGTGCCAGCAGTGAATGGGCGGCCGACGGGAACACTGAAGCTTTCTTT,CASSEWAADGNTEAFF,-,TRBJ1-1,TRBV25-1,-
TGTGCCAGCAGCCTCGAGTACGAGCAGTACTTC,CASSLEYEQYF,-,TRBJ2-7,TRBV7-9,-
TGTGCCAGCAGGACAGGGGGCTGGGAGCAGTACTTC,CASRTGGWEQYF,TRBD1,TRBJ2-7,TRBV2,-
TGCGCCAGCAGCGTCGAGATGCAGGGATGGACTGAAGCTTTCTTT,CASSVEMQGWTEAFF,-,TRBJ1-1,TRBV4-1,once
TGTGCCAGCAGTTCCTTCGACAGGAAACATCAGCCCCAGCATTTT,CASSSFDRKHQPQHF,-,TRBJ1-5,TRBV6-6,-
TGTGCCAGCAGCTTAGGAGGGGGGAACCTTGGGCTGTTTTTT,CASSLGGGNLGLFF,-,TRBJ2-2,TRBV7-6,-
TGCGCCAGCAGCCAAGGAGTGTCAAGGACCCAAGAGACCCAGTACTTC,CASSQGVSRTQETQYF,-,TRBJ2-5,TRBV4-3,-
TGTGCCAGCACCCAGACGGACAGGGGAGGCTCACCCCTCCACTTT,CASTQTDRGGSPLHF,TRBD1,TRBJ1-6,TRBV2,-
TGCGCCAGCAGCTTGGAGGACAGAGACAATGAAAAACTGTTTTTT,CASSLEDRDNEKLFF,-,TRBJ1-4,TRBV5-1,-
TGTGCCAGCAGTGGACAGGGGGCGGTCTATGGCTACACCTTC,CASSGQGAVYGYTF,TRBD1,TRBJ1-2,TRBV2,-
TGTGCCAGCAGCCATGGTCAGGGGACCTACGAGCAGTACTTC,CASSHGQGTYEQYF,-,TRBJ2-7,TRBV4-2,few
TGTGCCAGCAGTGAAAGGGACAGTAACACTGAAGCTTTCTTT,CASSERDSNTEAFF,TRBD1,TRBJ1-1,TRBV6-1,few
TGTGCCAGCAGCTTAGCGCCTAGCGGGGTGACAGATACGCAGTATTTT,CASSLAPSGVTDTQYF,TRBD2,TRBJ2-3,TRBV7-2,once
TGTGCCAGCAGCCAAGAGGGACAGGGTAGGGAAGCTTTCTTT,CASSQEGQGREAFF,TRBD1,TRBJ1-1,TRBV4-2,-
TGTGCCAGCAGTGGGTCGGCTTATAACACTGAAGCTTTCTTT,CASSGSAYNTEAFF,-,TRBJ1-1,TRBV2,-
TGCAGCGTTGAACCAGGGGGCGTTGAAGCTTTCTTT,CSVEPGGVEAFF,TRBD1,TRBJ1-1,TRBV29-1,-
TGTGCCAGCAGCGTAGACGGGACAGGGTTTCAGCCCCAGCATTTT,CASSVDGTGFQPQHF,TRBD1,TRBJ1-5,TRBV9,once
TGCGCCAGCAGCTTGGCCCAGGGTGTAGGTGAGCAGTTCTTC,CASSLAQGVGEQFF,-,TRBJ2-1,TRBV5-1,-
TGTGCCAGCAGCCGTGACAGGGGCTATGGCTACACCTTC,CASSRDRGYGYTF,TRBD1,TRBJ1-2,TRBV5-6,-